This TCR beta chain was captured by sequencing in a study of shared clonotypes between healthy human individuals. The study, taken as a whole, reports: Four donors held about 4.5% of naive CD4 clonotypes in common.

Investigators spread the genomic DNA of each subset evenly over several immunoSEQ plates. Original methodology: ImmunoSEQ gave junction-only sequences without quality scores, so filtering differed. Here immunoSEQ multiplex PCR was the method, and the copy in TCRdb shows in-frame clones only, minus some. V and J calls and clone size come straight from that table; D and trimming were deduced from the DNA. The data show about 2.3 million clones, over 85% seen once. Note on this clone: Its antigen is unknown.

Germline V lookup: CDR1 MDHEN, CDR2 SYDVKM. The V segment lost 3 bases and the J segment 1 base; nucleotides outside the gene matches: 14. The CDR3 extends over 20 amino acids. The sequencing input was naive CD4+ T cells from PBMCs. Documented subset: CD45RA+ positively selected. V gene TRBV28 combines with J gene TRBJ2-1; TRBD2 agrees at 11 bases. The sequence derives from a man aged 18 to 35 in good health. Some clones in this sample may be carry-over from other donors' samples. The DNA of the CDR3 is TGTGCCAGCAGTTTCCGGGCAGGGGCTCTAGCGGGAGGTTCCTACAATGAGCAGTTCTTC. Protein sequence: CASSFRAGALAGGSYNEQFF.